This is a list of T cell receptor beta chains from one sample in a study of cytomegalovirus exposure and HLA in healthy donors. This table comes from immunoSEQ multiplex PCR, and its TCRdb copy is limited to in-frame clones, with some not included. The sample records approximately 150,000 clones, 82% being singletons. Specimen: PBMCs. The receptors come from a woman in her 40s in good health and CMV-seronegative. Each CDR3 is given without its conserved first and last residue.

v_call cdr3_aa
TRBV9 ASRDSGTDTQY
TRBV28 ASKLQGLLEKLF
TRBV7-3 ASSARVQETQY
TRBV6-5 ASSYYGGNSPLH
TRBV10-2 ASRGQLAGKYEQY
TRBV19 ASSFRGGSETQY
TRBV30 AWGRDTQY
TRBV11-2 ASRPLWGRNGYEQY
TRBV19 ASRRGGSSYGYT
TRBV7-2 ASSSDRGNTIY
TRBV19 ASTLYGQTNTGELF
TRBV6-1 ASSVGRVSQY
TRBV5-1 ASSLIGTDEKLF
TRBV7-9 ASSSDYEQY
TRBV6-1 ASSEGQGIISGANVLT
TRBV18 ASSPGPAPYEQY
TRBV15 ATSRGTEDYGYT
TRBV6-5 ASSFTSGSSYEQY
TRBV5-8 ASSSGTGSYEQY
TRBV7-3 ASSLGTGGREAF
TRBV9 ASSTGQGTGYT
TRBV6-6 ASSYSTGRASNEQF
TRBV11-2 ASSSGVEAF
TRBV9 ASSVDQDTQY
TRBV2 ASGEYEQY
TRBV5-1 ASSFDRSYGYT
TRBV5-4 ASSLAATNEKLF
TRBV5-6 ASSLEGIGQGRSYEQY
TRBV6-1 ASSEGRSFSYEQY
TRBV7-8 ASSLGFGQAENTGELF
TRBV5-1 ASSLSRDWGYT
TRBV28 ASSLKGAGDGYT
TRBV15 ATSRAGGLTGELF
TRBV10-3 ATAGEGSKQPQH
TRBV28 ASSLQQGQPQH
TRBV5-1 ASSLGGSANPSYEQY
TRBV4-3 ASSQDRQAIKY